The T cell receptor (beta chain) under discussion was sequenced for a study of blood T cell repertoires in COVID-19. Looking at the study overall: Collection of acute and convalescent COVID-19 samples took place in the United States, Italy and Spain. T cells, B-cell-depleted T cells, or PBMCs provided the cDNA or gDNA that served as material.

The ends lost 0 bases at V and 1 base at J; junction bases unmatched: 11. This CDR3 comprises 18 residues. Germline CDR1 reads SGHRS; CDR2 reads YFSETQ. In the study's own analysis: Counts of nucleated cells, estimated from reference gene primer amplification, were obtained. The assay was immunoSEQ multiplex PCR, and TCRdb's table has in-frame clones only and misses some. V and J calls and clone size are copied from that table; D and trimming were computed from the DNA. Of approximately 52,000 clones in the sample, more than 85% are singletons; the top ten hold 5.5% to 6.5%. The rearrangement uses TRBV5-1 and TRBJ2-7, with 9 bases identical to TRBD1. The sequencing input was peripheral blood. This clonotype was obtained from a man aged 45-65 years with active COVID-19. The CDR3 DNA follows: TGCGCCAGCAGCTTGGAGGGGACAGGGCTTGCGGGATCCTACGAGCAGTACTTC. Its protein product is CASSLEGTGLAGSYEQYF.